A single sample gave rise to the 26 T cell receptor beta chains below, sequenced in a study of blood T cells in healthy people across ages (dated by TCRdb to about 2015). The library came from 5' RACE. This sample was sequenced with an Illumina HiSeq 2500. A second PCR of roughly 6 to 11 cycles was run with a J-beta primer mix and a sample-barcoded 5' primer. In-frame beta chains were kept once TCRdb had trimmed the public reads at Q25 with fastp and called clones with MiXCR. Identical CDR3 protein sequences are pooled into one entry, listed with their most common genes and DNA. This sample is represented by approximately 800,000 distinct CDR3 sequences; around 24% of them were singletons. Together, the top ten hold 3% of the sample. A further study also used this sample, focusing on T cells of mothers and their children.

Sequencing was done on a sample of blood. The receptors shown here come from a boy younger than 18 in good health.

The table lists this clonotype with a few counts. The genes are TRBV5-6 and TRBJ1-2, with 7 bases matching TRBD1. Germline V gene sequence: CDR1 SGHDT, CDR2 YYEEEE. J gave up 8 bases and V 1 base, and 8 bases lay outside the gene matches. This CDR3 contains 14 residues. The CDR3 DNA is TGTGCCAGCAGCTTGTGGGGCAGGGGGTCCGGCTACACCTTC. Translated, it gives CASSLWGRGSGYTF.

CDR3 sequence reads: CASSLGPSGGARETQYF. The CDR3 DNA reads as TGTGCCAGCAGCCTGGGACCTAGCGGGGGGGCTCGAGAGACCCAGTACTTC. The chain links TRBV11-2 to TRBJ2-5, with 12 bases aligning to TRBD2. This CDR3 comprises 17 residues. V dropped 5 bases and J dropped 4; count of bases not matched to a gene: 11. Germline values: CDR1 SGHAT, CDR2 FQNNGV.

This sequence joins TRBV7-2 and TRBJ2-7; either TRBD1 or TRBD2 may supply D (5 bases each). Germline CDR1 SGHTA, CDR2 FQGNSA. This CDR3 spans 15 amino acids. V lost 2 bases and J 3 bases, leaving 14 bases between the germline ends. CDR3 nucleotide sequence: TGTGCCAGCAGCTTACGGGACGGACCGGTCTACGAGCAGTACTTC. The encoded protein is CASSLRDGPVYEQYF. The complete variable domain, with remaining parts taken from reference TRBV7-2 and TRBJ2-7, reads GAGVSQSPSNKVTEKGKDVELRCDPISGHTALYWYRQSLGQGLEFLIYFQGNSAPDKSGLPSDRFSAERTGGSVSTLTIQRTQQEDSAVYLCASSLRDGPVYEQYFGPGTRLTVT.

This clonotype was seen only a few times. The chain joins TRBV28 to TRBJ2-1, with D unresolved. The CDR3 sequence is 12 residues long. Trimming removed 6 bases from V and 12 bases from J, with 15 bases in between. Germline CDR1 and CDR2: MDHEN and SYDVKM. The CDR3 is CASSSQEPGQFF. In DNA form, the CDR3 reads TGTGCCAGCAGCTCCCAGGAACCTGGGCAGTTCTTC.

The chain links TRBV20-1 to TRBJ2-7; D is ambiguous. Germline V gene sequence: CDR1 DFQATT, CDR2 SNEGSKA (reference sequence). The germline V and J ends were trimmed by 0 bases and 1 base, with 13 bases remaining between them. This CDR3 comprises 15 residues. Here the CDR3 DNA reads TGCAGTGCTAGAGATCCGGCTCCATTATCCTACGAGCAGTACTTC. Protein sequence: CSARDPAPLSYEQYF.

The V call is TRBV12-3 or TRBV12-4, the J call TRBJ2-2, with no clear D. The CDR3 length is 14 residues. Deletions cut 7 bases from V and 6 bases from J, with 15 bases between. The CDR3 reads CASKVTESAGELFF. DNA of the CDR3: TGTGCCAGCAAGGTTACGGAATCGGCCGGGGAGCTGTTTTTT.

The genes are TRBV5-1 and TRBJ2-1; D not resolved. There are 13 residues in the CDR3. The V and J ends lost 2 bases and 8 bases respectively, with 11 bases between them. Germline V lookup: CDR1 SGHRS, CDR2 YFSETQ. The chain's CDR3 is CASSFYPDDEQFF. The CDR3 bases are TGCGCCAGCAGCTTTTACCCGGACGATGAGCAGTTCTTC.

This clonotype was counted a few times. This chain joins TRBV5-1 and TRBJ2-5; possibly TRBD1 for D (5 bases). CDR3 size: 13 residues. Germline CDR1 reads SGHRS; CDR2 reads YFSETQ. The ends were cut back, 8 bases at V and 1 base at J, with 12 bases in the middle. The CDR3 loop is CASRTLTQETQYF. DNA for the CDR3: TGCGCCAGTCGGACACTGACCCAAGAGACCCAGTACTTC.

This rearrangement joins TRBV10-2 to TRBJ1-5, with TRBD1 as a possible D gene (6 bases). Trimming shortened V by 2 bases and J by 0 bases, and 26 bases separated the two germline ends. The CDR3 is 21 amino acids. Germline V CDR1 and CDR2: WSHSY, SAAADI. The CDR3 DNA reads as TGCGCCAGCAGTGAGGGGGGGCGATGGTCTCTTGAGGGAGATAGCAATCAGCCCCAGCATTTT. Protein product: CASSEGGRWSLEGDSNQPQHF.

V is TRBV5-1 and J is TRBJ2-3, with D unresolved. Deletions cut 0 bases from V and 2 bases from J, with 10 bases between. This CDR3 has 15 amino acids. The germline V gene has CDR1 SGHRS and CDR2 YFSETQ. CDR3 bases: TGCGCCAGCAGCTTGGCCGTGGGTCCCACAGATACGCAGTATTTT. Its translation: CASSLAVGPTDTQYF. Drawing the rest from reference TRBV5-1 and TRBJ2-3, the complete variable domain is KAGVTQTPRYLIKTRGQQVTLSCSPISGHRSVSWYQQTPGQGLQFLFEYFSETQRNKGNFPGRFSGRQFSNSRSEMNVSTLELGDSALYLCASSLAVGPTDTQYFGPGTRLTVL.

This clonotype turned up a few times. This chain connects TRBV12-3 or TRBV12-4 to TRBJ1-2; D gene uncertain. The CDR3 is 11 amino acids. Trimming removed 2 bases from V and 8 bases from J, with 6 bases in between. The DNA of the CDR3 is TGTGCCAGCAGTTTAAAGGAAGGCTACACCTTC. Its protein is CASSLKEGYTF.

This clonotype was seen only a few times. The CDR3 DNA reads as TGTGCCAGCGGGGGATGGTGGCAAGAGACCCAGTACTTC. Its protein product is CASGGWWQETQYF. This rearrangement joins TRBV2 to TRBJ2-5; D is perhaps TRBD1 or TRBD2 (5 bases each). The CDR3 loop spans 13 amino acids. Trimming pared 8 bases from V and 2 bases from J, leaving 12 bases between. Germline CDR1 SNHLY, CDR2 FYNNEI. Combining the CDR3 with reference TRBV2 and TRBJ2-5 gives the whole variable domain EPEVTQTPSHQVTQMGQEVILRCVPISNHLYFYWYRQILGQKVEFLVSFYNNEISEKSEIFDDQFSVERPDGSNFTLKIRSTKLEDSAMYFCASGGWWQETQYFGPGTRLLVL.

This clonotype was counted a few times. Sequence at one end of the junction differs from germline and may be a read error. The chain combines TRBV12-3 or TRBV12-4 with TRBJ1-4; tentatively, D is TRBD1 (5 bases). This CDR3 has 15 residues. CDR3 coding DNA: TGTGCCAGCAGACCCGGTCGTGGGGGGAATGGAAAACTGTTTTTT. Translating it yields CASRPGRGGNGKLFF.

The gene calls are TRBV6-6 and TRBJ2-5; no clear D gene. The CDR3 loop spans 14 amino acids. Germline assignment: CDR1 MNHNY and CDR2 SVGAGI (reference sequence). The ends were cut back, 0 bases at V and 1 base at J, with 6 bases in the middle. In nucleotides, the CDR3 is TGTGCCAGCAGTTACTCTACTCGCCAAGAGACCCAGTACTTC. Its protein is CASSYSTRQETQYF.

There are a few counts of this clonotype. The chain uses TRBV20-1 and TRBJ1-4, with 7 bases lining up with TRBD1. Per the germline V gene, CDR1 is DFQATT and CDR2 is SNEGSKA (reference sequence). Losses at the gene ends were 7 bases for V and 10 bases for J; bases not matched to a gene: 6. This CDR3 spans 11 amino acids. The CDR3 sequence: CSGDSSGKLFF. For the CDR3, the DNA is TGCAGTGGGGACAGTAGCGGAAAACTGTTTTTT.

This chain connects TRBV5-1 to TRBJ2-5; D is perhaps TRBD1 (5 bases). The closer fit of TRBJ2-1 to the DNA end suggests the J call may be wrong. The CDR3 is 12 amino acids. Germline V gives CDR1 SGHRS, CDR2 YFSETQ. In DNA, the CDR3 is TGCGCCAGCAGCTTCAGGGTGGATGAGCAGTTCTTC. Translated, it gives CASSFRVDEQFF.

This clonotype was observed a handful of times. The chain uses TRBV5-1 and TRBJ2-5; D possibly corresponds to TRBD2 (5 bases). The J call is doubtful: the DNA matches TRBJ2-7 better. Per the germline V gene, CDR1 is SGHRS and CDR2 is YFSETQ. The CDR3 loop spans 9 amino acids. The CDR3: CARAGEQYF. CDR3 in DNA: TGCGCCAGGGCGGGCGAGCAGTACTTC.

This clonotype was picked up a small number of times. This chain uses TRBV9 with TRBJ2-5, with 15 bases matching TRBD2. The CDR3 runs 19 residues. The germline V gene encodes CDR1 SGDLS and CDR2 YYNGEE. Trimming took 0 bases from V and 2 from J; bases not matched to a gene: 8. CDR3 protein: CASSVGGGTSGGKQETQYF. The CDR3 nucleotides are TGTGCCAGCAGCGTAGGAGGAGGGACTAGCGGGGGGAAACAAGAGACCCAGTACTTC.

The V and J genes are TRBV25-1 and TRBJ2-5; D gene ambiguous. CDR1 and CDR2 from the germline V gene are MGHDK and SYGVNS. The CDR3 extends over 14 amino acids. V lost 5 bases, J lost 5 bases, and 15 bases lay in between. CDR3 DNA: TGTGCCAGCAGTCCGTTGTTGGAGAGGGAGACCCAGTACTTC. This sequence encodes CASSPLLERETQYF.

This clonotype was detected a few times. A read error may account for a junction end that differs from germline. The CDR3 DNA is TGTGCCAGCAGCGCAACCGGGACCTATTCACCCCTCCGCTTT. Its protein is CASSATGTYSPLRF. The genes are TRBV9 and TRBJ1-6; tentatively, D is TRBD1 (5 bases). This CDR3 has 14 amino acids. The germline CDR1 and CDR2 sequences are SGDLS and YYNGEE.

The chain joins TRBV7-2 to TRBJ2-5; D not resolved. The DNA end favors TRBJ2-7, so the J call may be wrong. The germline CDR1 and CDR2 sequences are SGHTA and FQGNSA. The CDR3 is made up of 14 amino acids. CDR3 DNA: TGTGCCAGCAGCTCCCCCGGTCTACACTACGAGCAGTACTTC. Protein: CASSSPGLHYEQYF.

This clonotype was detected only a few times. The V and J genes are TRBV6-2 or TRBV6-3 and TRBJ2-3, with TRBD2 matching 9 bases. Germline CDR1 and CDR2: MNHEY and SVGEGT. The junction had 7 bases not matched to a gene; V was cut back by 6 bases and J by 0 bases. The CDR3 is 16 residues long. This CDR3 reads CASRGLAGWSTDTQYF. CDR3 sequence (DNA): TGTGCCAGCAGAGGGCTAGCGGGGTGGAGCACAGATACGCAGTATTTT.

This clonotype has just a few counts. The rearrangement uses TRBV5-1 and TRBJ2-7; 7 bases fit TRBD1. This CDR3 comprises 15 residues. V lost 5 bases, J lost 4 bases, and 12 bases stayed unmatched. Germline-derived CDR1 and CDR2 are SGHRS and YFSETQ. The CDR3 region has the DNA TGCGCCAGCAGGGATGACAGGGAAGACTTTTACGAGCAGTACTTC. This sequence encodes CASRDDREDFYEQYF.

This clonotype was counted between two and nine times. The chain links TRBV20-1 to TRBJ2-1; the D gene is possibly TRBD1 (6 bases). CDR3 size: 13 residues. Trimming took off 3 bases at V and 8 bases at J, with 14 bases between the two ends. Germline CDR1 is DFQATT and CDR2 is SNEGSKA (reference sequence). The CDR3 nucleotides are TGCAGTGCTAGCCTCACAGGGTTGGATGAGCAGTTCTTC. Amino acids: CSASLTGLDEQFF.

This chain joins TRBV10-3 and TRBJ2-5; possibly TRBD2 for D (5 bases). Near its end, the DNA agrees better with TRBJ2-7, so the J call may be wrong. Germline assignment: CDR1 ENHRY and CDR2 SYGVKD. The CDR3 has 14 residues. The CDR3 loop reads CAISPGNQPHEQYF. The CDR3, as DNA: TGTGCCATCAGCCCGGGAAACCAGCCGCACGAGCAGTACTTC.

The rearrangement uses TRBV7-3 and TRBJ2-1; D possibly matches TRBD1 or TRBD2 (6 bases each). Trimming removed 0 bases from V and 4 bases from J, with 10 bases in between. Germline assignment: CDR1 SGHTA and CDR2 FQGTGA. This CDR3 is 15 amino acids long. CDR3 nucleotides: TGTGCCAGCAGCTTAACGGGGGGCCCATACAATGAGCAGTTCTTC. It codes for CASSLTGGPYNEQFF.